This T cell receptor beta chain was sequenced for a study of long-term antiretroviral therapy in people with HIV. The CDR3 is 18 amino acids. In germline, CDR1 is MDHEN, CDR2 SYDVKM. J lost 3 bases, V lost 5 bases, and 12 bases had no gene match. A v3.0 immunoSEQ assay was performed at survey level. Data came from immunoSEQ multiplex PCR; TCRdb stores just in-frame clones and leaves some out. This sample has some 25,000 clones, with 65% to 85% found just once. This clone occurred a few times. The sequences come from unsorted PBMCs, collected about 4.3 years after starting antiretroviral therapy. The source is a man aged 25 to 40 with HIV. The chain employs TRBV28 and TRBJ2-2, with 10 bases matching TRBD2. The CDR3 sequence is CASSPLVPGLAYTGELFF. For the CDR3, the DNA is TGTGCCAGCAGTCCGCTAGTTCCGGGACTAGCGTACACCGGGGAGCTGTTTTTT.